The sequence of this TCR beta chain was determined in a study of blood T cell repertoires in COVID-19. Measured with immunoSEQ multiplex PCR; TCRdb has only the in-frame clones, and not every one. The table records fewer than 400,000 clones, 80% to 90% of them present only once. Sequencing was carried out using PBMCs or T cells enriched from blood (not recorded which). The receptor was isolated from a man aged 30 to 39 who had recovered from COVID-19.

The CDR3 region is CASSIGVAGNTIYF. CDR3 DNA: TGTGCCAGTAGTATCGGGGTGGCTGGAAACACCATATATTTT. The rearrangement uses TRBV19 and TRBJ1-3; D not certain. The CDR3 has 14 residues. Germline lookup yields CDR1 LNHDA and CDR2 SQIVND (reference sequence). Trimming shortened V by 3 bases and J by 2 bases, and 8 bases separated the two germline ends.